This entry features one T cell receptor beta chain sequence. Its antigen is unidentified. This record comes from a study of T cell responses to AZD1222 COVID-19 vaccine. Sequencing used immunoSEQ multiplex PCR; TCRdb keeps in-frame clones, though not all of them. In the table there are some 130,000 clones, over 85% of which are singletons. The study's findings and limits: Repertoire sampling was restricted to post-peak T cell response timepoints. Donors were largely white British and mainly female; clonal diversity was possibly underestimated.

This CDR3 has 15 amino acids. Trimming left V 3 bases short and J 0 bases short, with 9 bases between. Germline V gene lookup returns CDR1 LNHDA and CDR2 SQIVND (reference sequence). The sample in question was peripheral blood, obtained on day 0 of AZD1222 vaccination. The TCR sequence derives from an adult in good health. This chain joins TRBV19 and TRBJ1-3; the D is unclear. CDR3: CASSIGMSSGNTIYF. CDR3 coding DNA: TGTGCCAGTAGTATTGGGATGAGCTCTGGAAACACCATATATTTT.